This T cell receptor beta chain was found in a study of radiation and T cells in renal cell carcinoma. Germline CDR1 is SGHVS and CDR2 is FQNEAQ. The CDR3 covers 17 residues. Deletions cut 5 bases from V and 1 base from J, with 18 bases between. Time point: blood 4 weeks post-SBRT, at nephrectomy. Indicated treatment: 15 Gy SBRT to primary tumor, nephrectomy 4 weeks later. The repertoire was sequenced with immunoSEQ multiplex PCR; TCRdb's copy has only in-frame clones and lacks some. The data show fewer than 200,000 clones, less than 90% seen once. V is TRBV7-8 and J is TRBJ2-1; D possibly uses TRBD1 or TRBD2 (6 bases each). The receptor comes from a woman in her 50s with renal cell carcinoma. The sample consisted of blood, taken from a patient whose treatment included radiotherapy and nephrectomy. The CDR3 DNA reads TGTGCCAGCAGCCCACGAGGGGGGCCGCTTTCCTACAATGAGCAGTTCTTC. Amino acids: CASSPRGGPLSYNEQFF.